This T cell receptor beta chain was profiled in a study of blood T cell repertoires in COVID-19 (dated by TCRdb to 2018 to 2020). Broadly, across the study: Samples covering the acute and convalescent phases of COVID-19 were provided by collaborators in the United States, Italy and Spain. The prospective study material was composed of cDNA or gDNA derived from T cells, B-cell-depleted T cells, or PBMCs. The samples were drawn from the first 160 participants of the ongoing ImmuneRACE study and from more than 1,000 subjects provided by 6 global collaborators. The repertoires were made available in a free public database intended to serve as a resource for research on the immune response to SARS-CoV-2. Where HLA class I and class II types were available, the types were taken from metadata supplied by the sample provider, not from assay-based typing. The sample metadata nearly always contained a de-identified subject ID, COVID-19 status, age in years and sex. Deeply sampled blood TCRbeta repertoires from subjects exposed to, actively infected with, or recovered from COVID-19 were included in the dataset. General study outcomes and caveats: The amount of clinical and demographic metadata varied by source and participant and was provided uncurated.

Participants in the prospective study were aged about 18 to 90 years, lived in over 20 United States geographic areas, and enrolled through a virtual design. Cohort assignment in the prospective study relied on participant-reported clinical history from a screening survey and a study questionnaire. ImmuneRACE Cohort 3 recovered participants were defined by two consecutive negative NP/OP PCR tests, healthcare professional clearance, or symptom resolution. Each participant in the prospective study had whole blood, serum and a nasopharyngeal or oropharyngeal swab collected by mobile phlebotomists. Over a roughly 2-month period, participants in the prospective study had the option of providing additional blood draws and questionnaires. Blood samples from the prospective study were shipped frozen or at room temperature prior to DNA extraction. The immunoSEQ Assay, a bias-controlled multiplex PCR, was used to amplify TCRbeta CDR3 regions from genomic DNA. Under the source paper's analysis protocol: Nucleated cell counts per sample were estimated from amplification of reference gene primers within the assay. To quantify the absolute abundance of each unique TCRbeta CDR3 rearrangement, sequence reads were collapsed and filtered. For each sample, productive Simpson clonality was calculated as the square root of Simpson's diversity index across productive rearrangements. TCRdb re-hosts the immuneACCESS table, in-frame sequences only. Its copies lack some clones; in the studies checked, an unresolved V gene accounts for under half of them, and the cause for the rest is not known. V and J calls and clone size follow that table, whereas D and trimming were derived from the DNA. Recorded for this sample are about 240,000 clones; around 88% of them occurred a single time. Jointly, the top ten make up under 5% of the sample.

According to the germline V gene (reference sequence), CDR1 reads SGHNT and CDR2 reads YYREEE. The CDR3 has 15 amino acids, counting the end cysteine and phenylalanine. This entry keeps only the CDR3 DNA: 45 bases, framed from base 1. The germline V and J ends show losses of 0 bases and 6 bases respectively, and no gene match explains 5 bases of the junction. About this clone: What this receptor recognizes is not known. Per-nucleotide qualities are absent, and no much larger clonotype sits a single base away.

The sequencing sample was made of PBMCs or T cells enriched from blood (not recorded which). This TCR was sampled from a woman in her twenties or thirties who had recovered from COVID-19. The sequence joins TRBV5-4 to TRBJ2-1, with 8 bases in between that match TRBD2. This receptor has the CDR3 CASSLVLAEPNEQFF. The DNA sequence reads TGTGCCAGCAGCTTGGTACTAGCGGAGCCCAATGAGCAGTTCTTC.